A single sample is the source of the 7 T cell receptor beta chains below, sequenced in a study of T cell responses to AZD1222 COVID-19 vaccine. Clones were read by immunoSEQ multiplex PCR, and TCRdb kept only the in-frame ones, dropping some. This sample carries some 86,000 clones, around 73% of them seen once, and the ten largest clones take under 25%. Sample: peripheral blood, taken on day 0 of AZD1222 vaccination. Receptors were obtained from an adult in good health.

The chain couples TRBV11-2 to TRBJ2-7; no clear D. In germline, CDR1 is SGHAT, CDR2 FQNNGV. The V end was cut by 1 base, the J end by 0 bases, with 10 bases between. CDR3 length: 15 residues. CDR3 in DNA: TGTGCCAGCAGCTTAGGGTATAGGCTCTCCTACGAGCAGTACTTC. Protein product: CASSLGYRLSYEQYF.

The chain carries TRBV28 and TRBJ1-4; TRBD1 matches at 10 bases. CDR1 is MDHEN, CDR2 SYDVKM, per germline. The length of the CDR3 is 16 residues. V was pared by 1 base and J by 8 bases, with 7 bases of the junction left unmatched. CDR3 sequence (DNA): TGTGCCAGCAGTTTATACAGGACAGGGGGGCGAGAAAAACTGTTTTTT. It codes for CASSLYRTGGREKLFF. The whole variable domain, remainder taken from reference TRBV28 and TRBJ1-4, is DVKVTQSSRYLVKRTGEKVFLECVQDMDHENMFWYRQDPGLGLRLIYFSYDVKMKEKGDIPEGYSVSREKKERFSLILESASTNQTSMYLCASSLYRTGGREKLFFGSGTQLSVL.

The V call is TRBV10-3, the J call TRBJ1-2, with 9 bases fitting TRBD1. Germline V gene data show CDR1 as ENHRY and CDR2 as SYGVKD. J gave up 5 bases and V 6 bases, and 16 bases lay outside the gene matches. The CDR3 consists of 17 residues. CDR3 bases: TGTGCCATCAGAAACCCCGGGACAGGGCCCAATGAGTATGGCTACACCTTC. Translation: CAIRNPGTGPNEYGYTF.

This rearrangement joins TRBV7-2 to TRBJ2-7; 14 bases match TRBD2. This CDR3 contains 14 residues. V shed 9 bases, J shed 9 bases, and the junction held 10 bases outside the gene matches. Germline V CDR1 and CDR2: SGHTA, FQGNSA. CDR3 coding DNA: TGTGCCAGTCAGGCCGGGACTAGCGGGAGTGGGCAGTACTTC. Its translation is CASQAGTSGSGQYF.

J is TRBJ1-2 and V is TRBV6-1; D uncertain. Trimming stripped 1 base from V and 4 bases from J, with 7 bases between. The CDR3 loop spans 13 amino acids. Germline V lookup: CDR1 MNHNS, CDR2 SASEGT. The CDR3 spells CASSEVRAYGYTF. In DNA, the CDR3 is TGTGCCAGCAGTGAAGTGAGGGCCTATGGCTACACCTTC.

The chain carries TRBV18 and TRBJ1-2, with D hard to call. Germline assignment: CDR1 KGHSH and CDR2 LQKENI. V was pared by 3 bases and J by 6 bases, with 14 bases between. This CDR3 is built from 14 residues. The CDR3 loop reads CASSPNGPSDGYTF. The CDR3 bases are TGTGCCAGCTCACCGAATGGCCCTTCCGATGGCTACACCTTC.

The chain is built from TRBV3-1 (or the pseudogene TRBV3-2) and TRBJ2-5; tentative D call: TRBD2 (5 bases). This CDR3 spans 12 amino acids. Between the trimmed V and J ends, which lost 1 base and 5 bases, there was a span of 5 bases. Germline assignment: CDR1 LGHDT and CDR2 YNNKEL (reference sequence). DNA for the CDR3: TGTGCCAGCAGCCAAGTAGCGGAGACCCAGTACTTC. As protein: CASSQVAETQYF.